This TCR beta chain was identified during a study of blood T cell repertoires in COVID-19. This CDR3 region has 14 residues. The junction had 4 bases not matched to a gene; V was cut back by 3 bases and J by 5 bases. From germline, CDR1 is SGHDT and CDR2 YYEEEE. Worth noting for this clone: This specimen includes other DNA sequences encoding the same CDR3.

Sequenced by immunoSEQ multiplex PCR; TCRdb stores in-frame clones only, minus some. This repertoire shows under 300,000 clones, 85% to 90% found once; its top ten account for 3% to 4.5%. Material for sequencing was peripheral blood. The clonotype was recovered from a woman in her thirties or forties with acute or convalescent COVID-19. This chain links TRBV5-6 with TRBJ1-4, with 7 bases identical to TRBD1. CDR3 in DNA: TGTGCCAGCAGCTGGGGACAGTCCAATGAAAAACTGTTTTTT. Translating it yields CASSWGQSNEKLFF.